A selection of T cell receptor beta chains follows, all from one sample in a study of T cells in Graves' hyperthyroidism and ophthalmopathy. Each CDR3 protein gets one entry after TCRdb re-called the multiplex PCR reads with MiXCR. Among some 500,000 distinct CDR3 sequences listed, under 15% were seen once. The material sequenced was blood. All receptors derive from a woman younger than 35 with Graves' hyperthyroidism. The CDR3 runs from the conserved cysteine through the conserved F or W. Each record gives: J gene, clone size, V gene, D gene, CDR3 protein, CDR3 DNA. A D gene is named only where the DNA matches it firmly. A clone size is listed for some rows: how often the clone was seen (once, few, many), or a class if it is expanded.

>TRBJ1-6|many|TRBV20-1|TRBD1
CSAPGGAGQNSPLHF
TGCAGTGCTCCAGGGGGCGCGGGCCAAAATTCACCCCTCCACTTT
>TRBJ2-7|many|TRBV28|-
CASSPLLKRDEQYF
TGTGCCAGCAGTCCCCTGCTGAAAAGGGACGAGCAGTACTTC
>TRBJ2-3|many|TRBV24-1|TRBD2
CATSDPSGAHFTQYF
TGTGCCACCAGTGATCCTAGCGGAGCCCACTTCACGCAGTATTTT
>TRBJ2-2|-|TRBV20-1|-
CSARDRNSGNTGELFF
TGCAGTGCTAGAGATCGTAATAGCGGCAACACCGGGGAGCTGTTTTTT
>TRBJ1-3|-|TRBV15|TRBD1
CATSRPIDRGQNTIYF
TGTGCCACCAGCAGACCCATCGACAGGGGGCAAAACACCATATATTTT
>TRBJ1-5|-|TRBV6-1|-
CASSGDLSNQPQHF
TGTGCCAGCAGTGGAGACTTAAGCAATCAGCCCCAGCATTTT
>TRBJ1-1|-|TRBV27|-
CASSFKLRTEAFF
TGTGCCAGCAGTTTCAAGTTGAGAACTGAAGCTTTCTTT
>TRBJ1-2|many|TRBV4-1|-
CASSQVGNYGYTF
TGCGCCAGCAGCCAAGTTGGGAACTATGGCTACACCTTC
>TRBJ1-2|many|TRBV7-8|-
CASSSGTSGYTF
TGTGCCAGCAGCTCTGGGACATCGGGCTACACCTTC
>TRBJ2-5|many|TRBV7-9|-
CASSLASGETQYF
TGTGCCAGCAGCTTAGCTAGTGGCGAGACCCAGTACTTC
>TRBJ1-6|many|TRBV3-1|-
CASSSLGEPLHF
TGTGCCAGCAGCAGTCTGGGAGAACCCCTCCACTTT
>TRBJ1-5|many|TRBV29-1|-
CSVEETPQGRSNQPQHF
TGCAGCGTTGAAGAGACCCCACAGGGTAGAAGCAATCAGCCCCAGCATTTT
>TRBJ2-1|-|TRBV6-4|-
CASSDLEGYEQFF
TGTGCCAGCAGTGACCTGGAGGGGTATGAGCAGTTCTTC
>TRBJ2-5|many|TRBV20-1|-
CSASRIGERETQYF
TGCAGTGCTAGCAGGATCGGAGAAAGAGAGACCCAGTACTTC
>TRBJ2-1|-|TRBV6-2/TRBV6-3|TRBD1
CASSHPGQLGNEQFF
TGTGCCAGCAGCCACCCGGGACAGCTTGGCAATGAGCAGTTCTTC
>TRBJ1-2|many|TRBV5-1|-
CASSDGQYYGYTF
TGCGCCAGCAGCGACGGACAGTACTATGGCTACACCTTC
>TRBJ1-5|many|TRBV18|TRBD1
CASSQTGMDNQPQHF
TGTGCCAGCTCTCAGACAGGGATGGACAATCAGCCCCAGCATTTT
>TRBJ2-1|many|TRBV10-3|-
CAIMDRAGPSSSYNEQFF
TGTGCCATCATGGACCGCGCGGGGCCTTCGAGCTCCTACAATGAGCAGTTCTTC
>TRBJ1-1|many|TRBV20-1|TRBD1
CSAETGRNTEAFF
TGCAGTGCTGAGACAGGGCGGAACACTGAAGCTTTCTTT
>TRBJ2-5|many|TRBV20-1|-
CSASLVWERETQYF
TGCAGTGCTAGTTTGGTGTGGGAGCGGGAGACCCAGTACTTC
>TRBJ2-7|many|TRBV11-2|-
CASSPSPLSYEQYF
TGTGCCAGCAGCCCCTCGCCGCTGTCCTACGAGCAGTACTTC
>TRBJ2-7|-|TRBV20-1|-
CSAGATSYEQYF
TGCAGTGCCGGCGCAACGTCCTACGAGCAGTACTTC
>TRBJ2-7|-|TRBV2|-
CASSNSRRGSGYEQYF
TGTGCCAGCAGTAACTCCAGGAGGGGCTCCGGTTACGAGCAGTACTTC
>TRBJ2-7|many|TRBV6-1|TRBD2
CASSNERGYYEQYF
TGTGCCAGCAGTAACGAGCGGGGCTACTACGAGCAGTACTTC
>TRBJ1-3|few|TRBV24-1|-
CATSDQVDTIYF
TGTGCCACCAGTGATCAAGTAGACACCATATATTTT
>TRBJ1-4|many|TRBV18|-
CASSHNGPKNEKLFF
TGTGCCAGCTCTCATAACGGGCCGAAAAATGAAAAACTGTTTTTT
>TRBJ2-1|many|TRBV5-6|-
CASSPGLRNEQFF
TGTGCCAGCAGCCCGGGGCTTCGCAATGAGCAGTTCTTC